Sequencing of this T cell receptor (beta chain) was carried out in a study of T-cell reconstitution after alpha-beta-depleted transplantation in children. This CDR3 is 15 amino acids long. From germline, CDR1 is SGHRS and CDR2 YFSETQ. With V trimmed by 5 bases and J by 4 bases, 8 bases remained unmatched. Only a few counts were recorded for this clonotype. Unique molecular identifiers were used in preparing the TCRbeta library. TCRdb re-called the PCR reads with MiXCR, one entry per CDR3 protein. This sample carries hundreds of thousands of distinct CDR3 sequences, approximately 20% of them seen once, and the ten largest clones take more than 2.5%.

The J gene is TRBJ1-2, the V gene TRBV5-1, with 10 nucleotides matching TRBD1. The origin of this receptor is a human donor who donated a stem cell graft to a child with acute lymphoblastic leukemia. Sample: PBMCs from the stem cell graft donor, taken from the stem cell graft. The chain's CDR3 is CASSFGTGVFYGYTF. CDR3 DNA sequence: TGCGCCAGCAGTTTCGGGACAGGGGTCTTCTATGGCTACACCTTC. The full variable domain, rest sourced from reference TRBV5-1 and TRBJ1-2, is KAGVTQTPRYLIKTRGQQVTLSCSPISGHRSVSWYQQTPGQGLQFLFEYFSETQRNKGNFPGRFSGRQFSNSRSEMNVSTLELGDSALYLCASSFGTGVFYGYTFGSGTRLTVV.